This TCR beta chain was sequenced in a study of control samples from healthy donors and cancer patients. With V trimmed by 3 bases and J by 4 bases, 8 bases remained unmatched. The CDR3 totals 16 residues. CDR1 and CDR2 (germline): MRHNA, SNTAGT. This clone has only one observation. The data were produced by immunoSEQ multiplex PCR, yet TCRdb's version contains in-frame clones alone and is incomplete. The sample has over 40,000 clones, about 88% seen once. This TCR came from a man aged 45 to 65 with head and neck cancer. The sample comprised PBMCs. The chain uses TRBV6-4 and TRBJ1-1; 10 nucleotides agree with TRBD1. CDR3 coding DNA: TGTGCCAGCAGTGAGTCTCCGGGACAGGGGTTCACTGAAGCTTTCTTT. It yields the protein CASSESPGQGFTEAFF.